The T cell receptor (beta chain) under discussion was sequenced for a study of blood T cell repertoires in COVID-19. Background on the study: Sources were T cells, B-cell-depleted T cells, or PBMCs; the material itself was cDNA or gDNA.

Each participant's cohort was designated according to participant-reported clinical history. This table comes from immunoSEQ multiplex PCR, and its TCRdb copy is limited to in-frame clones, with some not included. The sample holds 200,000 to 300,000 clones; around 88% are singletons and the top ten take 4.1%. This CDR3 contains 13 residues. V lost 7 bases and J 4 bases, leaving 11 bases between the germline ends. Germline V gives CDR1 MDHEN, CDR2 SYDVKM. This clonotype originated in a woman between 25 and 40 years old who had recovered from COVID-19. Sequenced input: PBMCs or T cells enriched from blood (not recorded which). V is TRBV28 and J is TRBJ2-1; weak D call: TRBD1 (5 bases). The DNA for the CDR3 is TGTGCCAGCACCAGCAGGGCATACAATGAGCAGTTCTTC. Its protein is CASTSRAYNEQFF.